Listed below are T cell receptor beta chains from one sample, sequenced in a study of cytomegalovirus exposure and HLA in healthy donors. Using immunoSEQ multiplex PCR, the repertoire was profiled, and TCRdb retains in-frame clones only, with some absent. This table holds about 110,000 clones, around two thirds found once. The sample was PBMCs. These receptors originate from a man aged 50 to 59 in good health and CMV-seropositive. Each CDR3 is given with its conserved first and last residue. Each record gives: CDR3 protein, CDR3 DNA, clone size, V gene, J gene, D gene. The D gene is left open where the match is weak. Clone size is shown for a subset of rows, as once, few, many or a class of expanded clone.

CDR3aa: CASSHGTRPDTQYF
CDR3nt: TGCGCCAGCAGCCACGGGACTAGACCCGATACGCAGTATTTT
abundance: NA
v_gene: TRBV4-1
j_gene: TRBJ2-3
d_gene: TRBD2

CDR3aa: CASSYSISQGEAFF
CDR3nt: TGTGCCAGCAGTTACTCGATATCGCAGGGTGAAGCTTTCTTT
abundance: NA
v_gene: TRBV6-5
j_gene: TRBJ1-1
d_gene: NA

CDR3aa: CASSKGWASGPSGANVLTF
CDR3nt: TGTGCCAGCTCTAAGGGGTGGGCTAGCGGCCCCTCTGGGGCCAACGTCCTGACTTTC
abundance: NA
v_gene: TRBV18
j_gene: TRBJ2-6
d_gene: TRBD2

CDR3aa: CASSQRQGANYGYTF
CDR3nt: TGCGCCAGCAGCCAGCGACAGGGGGCGAACTATGGCTACACCTTC
abundance: NA
v_gene: TRBV4-1
j_gene: TRBJ1-2
d_gene: TRBD1

CDR3aa: CASSSSEAYGYTF
CDR3nt: TGTGCCAGCAGCTCAAGCGAAGCCTATGGCTACACCTTC
abundance: NA
v_gene: TRBV5-4
j_gene: TRBJ1-2
d_gene: NA

CDR3aa: CASSGWASSGNEQFF
CDR3nt: TGTGCCAGCTCGGGCTGGGCTAGCAGCGGGAATGAGCAGTTCTTC
abundance: NA
v_gene: TRBV9
j_gene: TRBJ2-1
d_gene: NA

CDR3aa: CASSLVSSNSYEQYF
CDR3nt: TGTGCCAGCAGCTTGGTTTCGAGCAACTCCTACGAGCAGTACTTC
abundance: NA
v_gene: TRBV5-6
j_gene: TRBJ2-7
d_gene: NA

CDR3aa: CASSPRPQDYEQYF
CDR3nt: TGTGCCAGCTCACCCAGGCCTCAGGACTACGAGCAGTACTTC
abundance: NA
v_gene: TRBV18
j_gene: TRBJ2-7
d_gene: NA

CDR3aa: CASSRDSNREAFF
CDR3nt: TGTGCCAGCAGCCGCGACAGCAACCGTGAAGCTTTCTTT
abundance: once
v_gene: TRBV7-2
j_gene: TRBJ1-1
d_gene: NA

CDR3aa: CATSGQRNTGELFF
CDR3nt: TGTGCCACCTCGGGACAGAGAAACACCGGGGAGCTGTTTTTT
abundance: once
v_gene: TRBV6-1
j_gene: TRBJ2-2
d_gene: TRBD1

CDR3aa: CASVPGQGGGYTF
CDR3nt: TGTGCCAGCGTTCCGGGACAGGGTGGCGGCTACACCTTC
abundance: NA
v_gene: TRBV6-5
j_gene: TRBJ1-2
d_gene: TRBD1

CDR3aa: CASSPGQGANTEAFF
CDR3nt: TGTGCCAGCTCACCTGGACAGGGGGCAAACACTGAAGCTTTCTTT
abundance: NA
v_gene: TRBV18
j_gene: TRBJ1-1
d_gene: TRBD1

CDR3aa: CSAEQGSYGYTF
CDR3nt: TGCAGCGCTGAACAGGGGAGCTATGGCTACACCTTC
abundance: NA
v_gene: TRBV29-1
j_gene: TRBJ1-2
d_gene: TRBD1

CDR3aa: CASSFLGREAPFF
CDR3nt: TGTGCCAGCAGTTTCTTAGGGCGGGAGGCCCCGTTCTTC
abundance: NA
v_gene: TRBV2
j_gene: TRBJ2-1
d_gene: TRBD2

CDR3aa: CASNLMSVSYNEQFF
CDR3nt: TGTGCCAGCAATTTAATGAGTGTCTCCTACAATGAGCAGTTCTTC
abundance: NA
v_gene: TRBV27
j_gene: TRBJ2-1
d_gene: NA

CDR3aa: CASSAGMNTEAFF
CDR3nt: TGTGCCAGCAGCGCGGGAATGAACACTGAAGCTTTCTTT
abundance: NA
v_gene: TRBV6-1
j_gene: TRBJ1-1
d_gene: NA

CDR3aa: CASRPYTGGGQPQHF
CDR3nt: TGTGCCAGTAGACCCTATACAGGGGGCGGCCAGCCCCAGCATTTT
abundance: once
v_gene: TRBV19
j_gene: TRBJ1-5
d_gene: TRBD1

CDR3aa: CASTTYYEQYF
CDR3nt: TGTGCCAGCACCACATACTACGAGCAGTACTTC
abundance: NA
v_gene: TRBV2
j_gene: TRBJ2-7
d_gene: NA

CDR3aa: CASSPGTGLREAFF
CDR3nt: TGTGCCAGCTCACCAGGGACAGGACTTCGTGAAGCTTTCTTT
abundance: NA
v_gene: TRBV18
j_gene: TRBJ1-1
d_gene: TRBD1

CDR3aa: CASSHGDSSYEQYF
CDR3nt: TGTGCCAGCAGCCACGGGGACAGTTCCTACGAGCAGTACTTC
abundance: NA
v_gene: TRBV7-6
j_gene: TRBJ2-7
d_gene: TRBD1

CDR3aa: CASSATSGGALSYEQYF
CDR3nt: TGCGCCAGCAGCGCCACTAGCGGGGGGGCCTTGTCCTACGAGCAGTACTTC
abundance: NA
v_gene: TRBV5-1
j_gene: TRBJ2-7
d_gene: TRBD2

CDR3aa: CASSSEPGLAGYEQYF
CDR3nt: TGCGCCAGCAGCTCTGAGCCGGGACTAGCGGGATACGAGCAGTACTTC
abundance: once
v_gene: TRBV5-1
j_gene: TRBJ2-7
d_gene: TRBD2

CDR3aa: CASSRGSAETQYF
CDR3nt: TGTGCCAGCAGCCGCGGGTCAGCGGAGACCCAGTACTTC
abundance: NA
v_gene: TRBV5-5
j_gene: TRBJ2-5
d_gene: NA

CDR3aa: CSVEEWTNNEQFF
CDR3nt: TGCAGCGTTGAAGAATGGACTAACAATGAGCAGTTCTTC
abundance: NA
v_gene: TRBV29-1
j_gene: TRBJ2-1
d_gene: NA

CDR3aa: CASSNWGGNQPQHF
CDR3nt: TGTGCCAGCAGCAATTGGGGGGGCAATCAGCCCCAGCATTTT
abundance: few
v_gene: TRBV5-8
j_gene: TRBJ1-5
d_gene: NA

CDR3aa: CASSSGTSPWGELFF
CDR3nt: TGCGCCAGCAGCTCTGGGACTAGCCCATGGGGGGAGCTGTTTTTT
abundance: once
v_gene: TRBV5-1
j_gene: TRBJ2-2
d_gene: TRBD2

CDR3aa: CSVDVGIRGEQFF
CDR3nt: TGCAGCGTTGACGTGGGGATCCGGGGTGAGCAGTTCTTC
abundance: NA
v_gene: TRBV29-1
j_gene: TRBJ2-1
d_gene: NA

CDR3aa: CAWIRDRGGYTF
CDR3nt: TGTGCCTGGATTCGGGACAGGGGTGGCTACACCTTC
abundance: few
v_gene: TRBV30
j_gene: TRBJ1-2
d_gene: TRBD1

CDR3aa: CASSQAVRGGANQPQHF
CDR3nt: TGCGCCAGCAGCCAAGCTGTAAGAGGGGGCGCTAATCAGCCCCAGCATTTT
abundance: NA
v_gene: TRBV4-1
j_gene: TRBJ1-5
d_gene: TRBD1

CDR3aa: CASSLGRVNTEAFF
CDR3nt: TGCGCCAGCAGCTTGGGCAGGGTGAACACTGAAGCTTTCTTT
abundance: NA
v_gene: TRBV5-1
j_gene: TRBJ1-1
d_gene: NA

CDR3aa: CASGLVNTEAFF
CDR3nt: TGTGCCAGCGGACTTGTGAACACTGAAGCTTTCTTT
abundance: NA
v_gene: TRBV2
j_gene: TRBJ1-1
d_gene: NA

CDR3aa: CATLGVSSGNTIYF
CDR3nt: TGTGCCACCCTAGGGGTGAGCTCTGGAAACACCATATATTTT
abundance: NA
v_gene: TRBV28
j_gene: TRBJ1-3
d_gene: NA

CDR3aa: CASSQDPPGGEETQYF
CDR3nt: TGCGCCAGCAGCCAAGATCCCCCAGGGGGCGAAGAGACCCAGTACTTC
abundance: few
v_gene: TRBV4-1
j_gene: TRBJ2-5
d_gene: TRBD1

CDR3aa: CASSLALRRDRGRYEQYF
CDR3nt: TGTGCCAGCAGCTTAGCCTTACGCCGGGACAGGGGGCGCTACGAGCAGTACTTC
abundance: NA
v_gene: TRBV11-2
j_gene: TRBJ2-7
d_gene: TRBD1

CDR3aa: CASSLSGTASYEQYF
CDR3nt: TGTGCCAGCAGCTTATCCGGGACTGCAAGCTACGAGCAGTACTTC
abundance: NA
v_gene: TRBV5-5
j_gene: TRBJ2-7
d_gene: NA

CDR3aa: CASSLRGNTEAFF
CDR3nt: TGTGCCAGCAGCTTACGGGGGAACACTGAAGCTTTCTTT
abundance: few
v_gene: TRBV7-9
j_gene: TRBJ1-1
d_gene: NA

CDR3aa: CASIQVPNQPQHF
CDR3nt: TGTGCCAGCATACAAGTACCCAATCAGCCCCAGCATTTT
abundance: NA
v_gene: TRBV6-1
j_gene: TRBJ1-5
d_gene: NA

CDR3aa: CATSGRATNYEQYF
CDR3nt: TGTGCCACCAGCGGGCGGGCCACTAACTACGAGCAGTACTTC
abundance: NA
v_gene: TRBV15
j_gene: TRBJ2-7
d_gene: NA

CDR3aa: CAGRGGEGYNEQFF
CDR3nt: TGTGCCGGACGGGGGGGAGAAGGGTACAATGAGCAGTTCTTC
abundance: NA
v_gene: TRBV10-3
j_gene: TRBJ2-1
d_gene: TRBD2

CDR3aa: CASSLTGTGDLAFF
CDR3nt: TGTGCCAGCAGCTTAACTGGGACAGGGGATTTGGCTTTCTTT
abundance: NA
v_gene: TRBV7-3
j_gene: TRBJ1-1
d_gene: TRBD1

CDR3aa: CASSLGRGVQETQYF
CDR3nt: TGTGCCAGCAGCTTGGGGAGAGGAGTCCAAGAGACCCAGTACTTC
abundance: NA
v_gene: TRBV7-2
j_gene: TRBJ2-5
d_gene: NA

CDR3aa: CASWDRAYEQYF
CDR3nt: TGTGCCAGCTGGGACAGGGCCTACGAGCAGTACTTC
abundance: NA
v_gene: TRBV27
j_gene: TRBJ2-7
d_gene: TRBD1

CDR3aa: CASRTPTSGQYNEQFF
CDR3nt: TGTGCCAGTAGAACTCCTACTAGCGGGCAATACAATGAGCAGTTCTTC
abundance: few
v_gene: TRBV19
j_gene: TRBJ2-1
d_gene: TRBD2

CDR3aa: CASSRTSGGNNEQFF
CDR3nt: TGTGCCAGCAGCCGGACTAGCGGGGGAAATAATGAGCAGTTCTTC
abundance: few
v_gene: TRBV7-6
j_gene: TRBJ2-1
d_gene: TRBD2

CDR3aa: CASSPGQGRGGELFF
CDR3nt: TGTGCCAGCAGCCCCGGACAGGGTAGGGGCGGGGAGCTGTTTTTT
abundance: NA
v_gene: TRBV7-2
j_gene: TRBJ2-2
d_gene: TRBD1

CDR3aa: CASSLSGTEGETQYF
CDR3nt: TGTGCCAGCAGCTTATCCGGGACAGAGGGTGAGACCCAGTACTTC
abundance: few
v_gene: TRBV7-3
j_gene: TRBJ2-5
d_gene: TRBD1